These 18 T cell receptor beta chains were all obtained from the same sample, sequenced in a study of T cells after somatic rescue of genetic block (dated by TCRdb to 2020 to 2021). The library was made by the immunoSEQ multiplex PCR assay. Drawn from immuneACCESS, this table holds only the in-frame rearrangements with V and J called that TCRdb kept. Clones are partly lost; checked studies trace under half to an unresolved V gene and leave the rest unexplained. Here the sample has tens of thousands of clones; 85% to 90% occur a single time. The top ten clonotypes cover about 1.5% of the sample. Material for sequencing was peripheral blood mononuclear cells (PBMCs). Receptor source: a woman aged 18-30 years.

The rearrangement uses TRBV5-6 and TRBJ2-3; 9 bases line up with TRBD1. CDR3 length: 14 amino acids. Germline trimming cut 2 bases from V and 7 bases from J; bases unmatched to any gene: 5. The V gene's germline CDR1 is SGHDT and CDR2 YYEEEE. This CDR3 is CASSFLQGAYTQYF. CDR3 sequence (DNA): TGTGCCAGCAGCTTCTTACAGGGGGCGTATACGCAGTATTTT.

The chain uses TRBV2 and TRBJ1-3; maybe TRBD1 (6 bases). The germline CDR1 and CDR2 sequences are SNHLY and FYNNEI. V lost 9 bases and J 5 bases, leaving 11 bases between the germline ends. This CDR3 contains 12 residues. CDR3 protein: CARGTLRNTIYF. CDR3 coding DNA: TGTGCCAGGGGGACATTACGAAACACCATATATTTT.

The chain combines TRBV9 with TRBJ2-1, with 8 nucleotides matching TRBD2. Trimming removed 3 bases from V and 2 bases from J; junction bases left unmatched: 7. The CDR3 is made up of 16 amino acids. Germline V gives CDR1 SGDLS, CDR2 YYNGEE. The CDR3: CASSARGTRAYNEQFF. Written as DNA, the CDR3 is TGTGCCAGCAGCGCCCGCGGGACTAGAGCCTACAATGAGCAGTTCTTC.

In its sample, this clone was seen once. The chain recombines TRBV27 with TRBJ2-7; the match to TRBD1 covers 9 bases. The CDR3 covers 15 residues. The V gene end was trimmed by 2 bases and the J gene end by 2 bases; junction bases not matched to a gene: 4. Germline loops: CDR1 MNHEY, CDR2 SMNVEV (reference sequence). In nucleotides, the CDR3 is TGTGCCAGCAGTTTAGTTGGGACAGGGACCTACGAGCAGTACTTC. Its protein is CASSLVGTGTYEQYF.

This CDR3 is CASSPRDRAYEQYF. CDR3 nucleotides: TGTGCCAGCAGTCCCCGGGACAGAGCCTACGAGCAGTACTTC. The chain joins TRBV6-5 to TRBJ2-7, with TRBD1 matching 7 bases. CDR3 length equals 14 residues. Germline V gives CDR1 MNHEY, CDR2 SVGAGI. V dropped 5 bases and J dropped 2; count of bases not matched to a gene: 6.

The rearrangement joins TRBV7-2 to TRBJ2-7; D remains unclear. In germline, CDR1 is SGHTA, CDR2 FQGNSA. The CDR3 covers 13 residues. V lost 2 bases and J 5 bases, leaving 10 bases between the germline ends. CDR3 region: CASSLYGPHEQYF. Written as DNA, the CDR3 is TGTGCCAGCAGCTTATACGGCCCACACGAGCAGTACTTC.

This clone was detected only once. This rearrangement joins TRBV25-1 to TRBJ1-6, with no clear D. CDR3 size: 14 residues. Trimming left V 4 bases short and J 11 bases short, with 15 bases between. Germline V lookup: CDR1 MGHDK, CDR2 SYGVNS. CDR3 coding DNA: TGTGCCAGCAGTGGGCCCTTTCAGTCCCCACCCCTCCACTTT. Protein sequence: CASSGPFQSPPLHF.

The rearrangement uses TRBV5-6 and TRBJ1-2; a possible D gene is TRBD1 (5 bases). Germline V gene data show CDR1 as SGHDT and CDR2 as YYEEEE. The CDR3 totals 14 residues. With 0 bases removed from V and 7 bases from J, the gap between germline ends came to 13 bases. The CDR3 DNA reads as TGTGCCAGCAGCTTGGCCCGGGGGGAGGGTGGCTACACCTTC. Its translation is CASSLARGEGGYTF.

The chain employs TRBV27 and TRBJ2-3; D unresolved. CDR3 size: 14 residues. The V end lost 3 bases, the J end lost 5 bases, and 12 bases lay between the germline ends. CDR1 and CDR2 from the germline V gene are MNHEY and SMNVEV (reference sequence). Here the CDR3 reads CASSLDHPGDTQYF. The CDR3 bases are TGTGCCAGCAGTTTGGACCACCCGGGAGATACGCAGTATTTT.

This sequence joins TRBV11-3 and TRBJ1-1, with D tentatively TRBD1 (5 bases). The CDR3 runs to 13 residues. The V end lost 5 bases, the J end lost 4 bases, and 11 bases lay between the germline ends. Germline V lookup: CDR1 SGHNT, CDR2 YENEEA. The CDR3, as DNA: TGTGCCAGCAGCGGGGGGATAGGCACTGAAGCTTTCTTT. It codes for CASSGGIGTEAFF.

V and J are TRBV6-5 and TRBJ2-3; 7 nucleotides match TRBD2. CDR1 and CDR2 (germline): MNHEY, SVGAGI. This CDR3 is 11 amino acids long. The V segment lost 5 bases and the J segment 11 bases; nucleotides outside the gene matches: 4. This CDR3 reads CASSAPGGQYF. The CDR3 region has the DNA TGTGCCAGCAGTGCTCCGGGAGGGCAGTATTTT.

The CDR3 here is CASSKALVNYGYTF. The CDR3 DNA reads TGTGCCAGCAGTAAGGCCCTTGTTAACTATGGCTACACCTTC. V and J are TRBV27 and TRBJ1-2; D remains unclear. Trimming cost V 5 bases and J 1 base, with 11 bases left between them. Per the germline V gene, CDR1 is MNHEY and CDR2 is SMNVEV (reference sequence). The CDR3 length is 14 residues.

This clone occurred once. The V call is TRBV7-2, the J call TRBJ1-4; 9 bases align to TRBD1. CDR1 is SGHTA and CDR2 is FQGNSA in the germline V gene. This CDR3 comprises 18 residues. With V trimmed by 5 bases and J by 2 bases, 12 bases remained unmatched. CDR3 sequence (DNA): TGTGCCAGCAGCCGAGGGGACAGGGCTTGGAATACTAATGAAAAACTGTTTTTT. This gives the protein CASSRGDRAWNTNEKLFF.

The chain recombines TRBV29-1 with TRBJ2-5, with 12 bases that match TRBD1. CDR1 SQVTM and CDR2 ANQGSEA come from the germline V gene. CDR3 length equals 14 residues. With 7 bases clipped from V and 5 bases from J, the junction kept 8 bases outside the gene matches. In DNA, the CDR3 is TGCAGCGGTAATGCGGGACAGGGGGCCGAGACCCAGTACTTC. Translation gives CSGNAGQGAETQYF.

The rearrangement joins TRBV29-1 to TRBJ1-2, with TRBD1 matching over 7 bases. Unmatched junction bases numbered 5, after V lost 3 bases and J lost 4 bases. Germline assignment: CDR1 SQVTM and CDR2 ANQGSEA. The CDR3 loop spans 13 amino acids. The CDR3 region has the DNA TGCAGCGTTGACCAGGGGGTTAGCTATGGCTACACCTTC. Translating it yields CSVDQGVSYGYTF.

The V gene is TRBV7-9, the J gene TRBJ2-1; 7 bases are shared with TRBD1. CDR1 and CDR2 (germline): SEHNR, FQNEAQ (reference sequence). CDR3 length: 17 residues. V shed 1 base and J 2 bases; nucleotides not matched to a gene: 8. CDR3 in amino acids: CASSLDTDRLPYNEQFF. The CDR3 DNA is TGTGCCAGCAGCTTAGATACGGACAGGCTTCCCTACAATGAGCAGTTCTTC.

This clone appeared a few times. The V gene is TRBV29-1, the J gene TRBJ1-1; possible D gene TRBD1, 6 bases. This CDR3 is 13 amino acids long. The V and J ends lost 3 bases and 4 bases respectively, with 12 bases between them. Germline values: CDR1 SQVTM, CDR2 ANQGSEA. CDR3 protein: CSVDEQTGTEAFF. The CDR3 bases are TGCAGCGTTGACGAGCAGACAGGCACTGAAGCTTTCTTT.

The table lists this clone with a count of one. The chain joins TRBV5-4 to TRBJ2-3; TRBD2 is a possible D gene (6 bases). Germline CDR1 SGHNT, CDR2 YYREEE (reference sequence). Trimming pared 2 bases from V and 2 bases from J, leaving 9 bases between. The CDR3 loop spans 14 amino acids. The CDR3 protein is CASSFGGNTDTQYF. The CDR3 DNA reads TGTGCCAGCAGCTTTGGGGGGAACACAGATACGCAGTATTTT.